This T cell receptor (beta chain) was sequenced in a study of molecular identifiers for immune sequencing clone quantification. Turning to the study itself: In replicates, RNA taken from around 20,000 or 100,000 naive CD8 cells was divided five ways, and four portions underwent sequencing. Study results and caveats: Under 1% of molecules in naive cells, but over 97% of effector molecules, belonged to clones above 20 RNA copies.

Bulk TCR library preparation followed previously described methods with listed TCR primers. TCRdb recomputed calls from the PCR reads with MiXCR, one row per CDR3 protein. This sample has roughly 300,000 distinct CDR3 sequences, with 24% found just once. The CD8+CD4-CCR7+CD45RA+ phenotype defined the sorted naive CD8 T cells. This clonotype came up many times. Antigen specificity is unknown. Germline CDR1 and CDR2: SNHLY and FYNNEI. V lost 9 bases and J 1 base, leaving 13 bases between the germline ends. The CDR3 runs to 15 residues. The gene calls are TRBV2 and TRBJ2-6; D might be TRBD2 (6 bases). This TCR came from a human donor in good health. Some libraries in this study had Jurkat cell RNA spiked in. The material sequenced was naive CD8+ T cells from blood, with Jurkat cell RNA spiked in. The subset was: FACS-sorted CD8+CD4-CCR7+CD45RA+ naive T cells. The CDR3 loop reads CASHPGESGANVLTF. The CDR3 nucleotides are TGTGCCAGTCACCCGGGGGAGTCTGGGGCCAACGTCCTGACTTTC.